These 13 T cell receptor beta chains share one sample of origin, sequenced in a study of graft-versus-host responses after intestinal transplantation. Their recognized antigens are unknown. The protocol was immunoSEQ multiplex PCR, while the TCRdb copy is restricted to in-frame clones and leaves out a portion. The data contain some 110,000 clones, roughly 93% of them seen just once; the ten biggest clones take up around 1.2%. The sample in question was unstimulated CD8+ T cells sorted from spleen or lymph node cells, obtained before transplant. Source of these receptors: a human donor who was the organ donor for an intestinal transplant.

The chain couples TRBV2 to TRBJ1-2; TRBD1 is a possible D gene (5 bases). Germline CDR1 SNHLY, CDR2 FYNNEI. The V end lost 9 bases, the J end lost 4 bases, and 27 bases lay between the germline ends. The CDR3 consists of 17 residues. Here the CDR3 reads CARSISGPSEQPYGYTF. CDR3 coding DNA: TGTGCCAGATCTATCTCGGGGCCGTCGGAACAGCCCTATGGCTACACCTTC.

The sample holds one count of this clone. The chain joins TRBV9 to TRBJ2-3; no clear D gene. V dropped 3 bases and J dropped 4 bases, with 21 bases sitting between them. CDR3 length equals 17 residues. Germline V gene data show CDR1 as SGDLS and CDR2 as YYNGEE. The CDR3 reads CASSGMGPLFMADTQYF. In nucleotides, the CDR3 is TGTGCCAGCAGCGGGATGGGTCCCCTTTTTATGGCAGATACGCAGTATTTT.

With regard to this clone: Other DNA sequences in this sample translate to the same CDR3. V and J are TRBV29-1 and TRBJ2-7, with D tentatively TRBD2 (6 bases). The CDR3 has 13 amino acids. Trimming took off 3 bases at V and 0 bases at J, with 9 bases between the two ends. Germline assignment: CDR1 SQVTM and CDR2 ANQGSEA. CDR3 sequence reads: CSVETGSSYEQYF. In DNA, the CDR3 is TGCAGCGTTGAGACCGGGAGCTCCTACGAGCAGTACTTC.

The genes are TRBV9 and TRBJ1-3; TRBD1 matches at 8 bases. The CDR3 length is 14 residues. Germline V gives CDR1 SGDLS, CDR2 YYNGEE. V dropped 4 bases and J dropped 5; count of bases not matched to a gene: 5. CDR3: CASSTGTGRNTIYF. CDR3 in DNA: TGTGCCAGCAGCACCGGGACAGGACGAAACACCATATATTTT. Based on the CDR3 plus reference TRBV9 and TRBJ1-3, the full variable domain is DSGVTQTPKHLITATGQRVTLRCSPRSGDLSVYWYQQSLDQGLQFLIQYYNGEERAKGNILERFSAQQFPDLHSELNLSSLELGDSALYFCASSTGTGRNTIYFGEGSWLTVV.

The chain recombines TRBV7-9 with TRBJ1-1; 7 bases align to TRBD1. The V gene's germline CDR1 is SEHNR and CDR2 FQNEAQ (reference sequence). Trimming at V came to 2 bases and at J to 3 bases, leaving 3 bases not matched to a gene. The CDR3 runs to 14 residues. CDR3 nucleotides: TGTGCCAGCAGCTTAAGGGGGCAGGACACTGAAGCTTTCTTT. Translating it yields CASSLRGQDTEAFF.

In nucleotides, the CDR3 is TGCGCCAGCAGCTTGGGGACTAGCGGGGATACAGATACGCAGTATTTT. This translates into CASSLGTSGDTDTQYF. The chain links TRBV5-1 to TRBJ2-3; 12 bases are a match to TRBD2. With 0 bases clipped from V and 3 bases from J, the junction kept 2 bases outside the gene matches. Germline V gene sequence: CDR1 SGHRS, CDR2 YFSETQ. The CDR3 covers 16 residues.

The chain carries TRBV4-1 and TRBJ2-2, with 13 bases fitting TRBD2. The germline gives CDR1 MGHRA, CDR2 YSYEKL. V lost 3 bases to trimming and J lost 5 bases; unmatched junction nucleotides: 3. This CDR3 contains 16 residues. The CDR3 coding sequence is TGCGCCAGCAGCCAGGGACTAGCGGGATTAACCGGGGAGCTGTTTTTT. Translation: CASSQGLAGLTGELFF.

This clone was counted between two and nine times. The rearrangement uses TRBV2 and TRBJ2-1, with 10 bases aligning to TRBD1. Germline CDR1 SNHLY, CDR2 FYNNEI. The trim removed 4 bases at V and 8 bases at J, leaving 5 bases unmatched. The CDR3 contains 14 residues. In nucleotides, the CDR3 is TGTGCCAGCAGTGTTGGACAGGGGGGCTATGAGCAGTTCTTC. It specifies CASSVGQGGYEQFF.

V usage is TRBV6-5 and J usage is TRBJ2-5, with D tentatively TRBD2 (6 bases). The CDR3 covers 15 residues. V was cut by 0 bases and J by 6 bases, with 14 bases left in between. Germline CDR1 MNHEY, CDR2 SVGAGI. The CDR3 DNA sequence: TGTGCCAGCAGTTACTCCGGGGACTCGGGTCAGACCCAGTACTTC. This sequence encodes CASSYSGDSGQTQYF.

This chain uses TRBV5-4 with TRBJ2-7; D unclear. V lost 5 bases and J lost 5, with 14 bases in between. The length of the CDR3 is 13 residues. Germline V gene lookup returns CDR1 SGHNT and CDR2 YYREEE (reference sequence). DNA for the CDR3: TGTGCCAGCAGACCTCAGCTGGGCCACGAGCAGTACTTC. This sequence encodes CASRPQLGHEQYF.

The chain recombines TRBV10-3 with TRBJ1-5; D is ambiguous. This CDR3 contains 14 residues. The V and J ends lost 3 bases and 7 bases respectively, with 13 bases between them. CDR1 and CDR2 from the germline V gene are ENHRY and SYGVKD. The CDR3: CAISDRFLRQPQHF. The CDR3, as DNA: TGTGCCATCAGTGACAGGTTCCTGCGGCAGCCCCAGCATTTT.

The chain joins TRBV11-2 to TRBJ2-1; 9 bases are a match to TRBD2. Per germline, CDR1 SGHAT and CDR2 FQNNGV. The CDR3 has 15 residues. V lost 1 base and J lost 8; bases outside the gene matches: 6. The CDR3 reads CASSLGGRAVDEQFF. CDR3 sequence (DNA): TGTGCCAGCAGCTTAGGCGGGAGGGCCGTCGATGAGCAGTTCTTC.

The chain uses TRBV2 and TRBJ2-3, with 7 bases that match TRBD2. CDR1 is SNHLY and CDR2 is FYNNEI in the germline V gene. The CDR3 has 14 amino acids. After removal of 11 bases from V and 1 base from J, the junction contained 9 bases not matched to a gene. The CDR3 region is CAWPRETGTDTQYF. In nucleotides, the CDR3 is TGTGCCTGGCCGCGGGAGACTGGCACAGATACGCAGTATTTT.